Reported below is one T cell receptor beta chain. This entry belongs to a study of cytomegalovirus exposure and HLA in healthy donors. The germline V gene encodes CDR1 LGHNT and CDR2 FRNRAP. With V trimmed by 4 bases and J by 4 bases, 11 bases remained unmatched. The CDR3 consists of 17 residues. PCR was performed using 60 Vbeta and 13 Jbeta primers. Method: immunoSEQ multiplex PCR; TCRdb's copy keeps in-frame clones and lacks some. The data show approximately 97,000 clones, 78% seen once. This clonotype was sampled from a middle-aged woman in good health and CMV-seropositive. This rearrangement joins TRBV12-5 to TRBJ1-5; the match to TRBD1 covers 9 bases. The sequenced sample consisted of PBMCs. The CDR3 DNA reads as TGTGCTAGTGGTTCCCTCCATGGGGGACAGGGAAATCAGCCCCAGCATTTT. Its translation is CASGSLHGGQGNQPQHF.